This T cell receptor (beta chain) was identified in a study of T-cell memory formation after mild COVID-19. Amplification by 5'RACE using constant-segment primers produced TCR alpha and TCR beta cDNA libraries that carried sample barcodes and UMIs. TCRdb analysed the 5' RACE reads with MiXCR anew, one entry per CDR3 protein. The repertoire holds 410,000 or so distinct CDR3 sequences, with about a quarter as singletons. Trimming removed 6 bases at V and 10 bases at J, with 18 bases between. There are 13 residues in the CDR3. The sequence came from an adult woman who had mild COVID-19 (a few samples of this study predate the infection). Cell type and time point are not known. The sequencing sample was made of PBMCs or a T cell subset sorted from them (not recorded which). The chain has TRBV12-3 or TRBV12-4 and TRBJ1-1; weak D call: TRBD1 (6 bases). CDR3 loop: CASSPFTGKGAFF. The CDR3 coding sequence is TGTGCCAGCAGCCCTTTTACAGGGAAGGGAGCTTTCTTT.